This entry lists 21 T cell receptor beta chains sequenced from one sample in a study of cytomegalovirus exposure and HLA in healthy donors. 13 Jbeta primers and 60 Vbeta primers were used for the PCR. This table comes from immunoSEQ multiplex PCR, and its TCRdb copy is limited to in-frame clones, with some not included. The sample includes 90,000 to 110,000 clones, just under 80% of them seen just once. Specimen: PBMCs. Receptors were obtained from a man in his thirties or forties in good health and CMV-seronegative.

The sample holds one count of this clone. The J gene is TRBJ2-7, the V gene TRBV7-2; 8 bases map to TRBD1. The CDR3 consists of 18 residues. Per germline, CDR1 SGHTA and CDR2 FQGNSA. The V and J ends lost 5 bases and 3 bases, in that order; junction bases with no gene match: 18. The CDR3 DNA sequence: TGTGCCAGCAGCCCTTTTCCGAGGACAGGGAAACGAATCTACGAGCAGTACTTC. Translating gives CASSPFPRTGKRIYEQYF.

The chain joins TRBV29-1 to TRBJ1-2; weak D call: TRBD1 (5 bases). Per germline, CDR1 SQVTM and CDR2 ANQGSEA. The CDR3 has 13 residues. Trimming pared 2 bases from V and 4 bases from J, leaving 11 bases between. The CDR3 protein is CSVEKGDGYGYTF. CDR3 sequence (DNA): TGCAGCGTTGAAAAAGGGGATGGCTATGGCTACACCTTC.

The chain uses TRBV4-3 and TRBJ1-1; 7 nucleotides match TRBD1. Germline-derived CDR1 and CDR2 are LGHNA and YSLEER. V shed 5 bases and J 5 bases; nucleotides not matched to a gene: 8. The CDR3 extends over 14 amino acids. The chain's CDR3 is CASSSVQGGTEAFF. Here the CDR3 DNA reads TGCGCCAGCAGCTCCGTTCAGGGGGGTACTGAAGCTTTCTTT.

The CDR3 loop reads CATSDGHNTGELFF. In nucleotides, the CDR3 is TGTGCCACCAGCGACGGACATAACACCGGGGAGCTGTTTTTT. The chain employs TRBV15 and TRBJ2-2, with D perhaps matching TRBD1 (5 bases). Trimming stripped 5 bases from V and 2 bases from J, with 9 bases between. This CDR3 contains 14 residues. The germline gives CDR1 LNHNV, CDR2 YYDKDF (reference sequence).

CDR3 in amino acids: CASSGGPDSYEQYF. CDR3 nucleotides: TGTGCCAGCAGCGGAGGGCCGGACTCCTACGAGCAGTACTTC. The chain uses TRBV9 and TRBJ2-7; tentatively, D is TRBD2 (5 bases). The CDR3 totals 14 residues. Germline loops: CDR1 SGDLS, CDR2 YYNGEE. The V end was cut by 3 bases, the J end by 0 bases, with 10 bases between.

The chain uses TRBV7-2 and TRBJ1-2; D is undetermined. Germline V CDR1 and CDR2: SGHTA, FQGNSA. Trimming removed 1 base from V and 0 bases from J, with 12 bases in between. This CDR3 region has 16 residues. Here the CDR3 reads CASSLVPGDSNYGYTF. The CDR3 DNA reads as TGTGCCAGCAGCTTAGTCCCGGGTGACTCTAACTATGGCTACACCTTC.

CDR3 sequence reads: CASSQDRQWGLRINTEAFF. CDR3 nucleotides: TGTGCCAGCAGCCAAGATCGTCAGTGGGGGCTACGGATTAACACTGAAGCTTTCTTT. V gene TRBV14 combines with J gene TRBJ1-1, with D possibly being TRBD1 (6 bases). In germline, CDR1 is SGHDN, CDR2 FVKESK. Trimming took off 0 bases at V and 2 bases at J, with 22 bases between the two ends. There are 19 residues in the CDR3.

V is TRBV5-1 and J is TRBJ2-3; TRBD2 matches 16 bases. The CDR3 extends over 16 amino acids. Germline assignment: CDR1 SGHRS and CDR2 YFSETQ. With 3 bases clipped from V and 9 bases from J, the junction kept 7 bases outside the gene matches. The CDR3 nucleotides read TGCGCCAGCAGCTCGGGACTAGCGGGGGGGGCGGGGACGCAGTATTTT. Translation gives CASSSGLAGGAGTQYF.

The chain combines TRBV10-3 with TRBJ2-1; the match to TRBD2 covers 10 bases. The CDR3 spans 16 residues. Trimming removed 0 bases from V and 3 bases from J; junction bases left unmatched: 2. Germline assignment: CDR1 ENHRY and CDR2 SYGVKD. Written as DNA, the CDR3 is TGTGCCATCAGTGAGTCAACTAGCGGGGTCTACAATGAGCAGTTCTTC. Its protein product is CAISESTSGVYNEQFF.

The J gene is TRBJ2-7, the V gene TRBV10-1; D not resolved. Trimming pared 2 bases from V and 6 bases from J, leaving 11 bases between. Germline CDR1 and CDR2: WNHNN and SYGVQD (reference sequence). CDR3 length: 13 residues. CDR3 protein: CASSERLDSEQYF. The CDR3 DNA reads as TGCGCCAGCAGTGAGAGACTCGACTCCGAGCAGTACTTC.

The rearrangement joins TRBV7-8 to TRBJ1-2; TRBD1 agrees at 7 bases. This CDR3 has 14 residues. In germline, CDR1 is SGHVS, CDR2 FQNEAQ. After removal of 8 bases from V and 5 bases from J, the junction contained 11 bases not matched to a gene. For the CDR3, the DNA is TGTGCCAGCCACGAAGCGAGGGGGCTTTATGGCTACACCTTC. Translation gives CASHEARGLYGYTF.

The chain carries TRBV11-2 and TRBJ2-4; TRBD1 matches 12 bases. The V gene's germline CDR1 is SGHAT and CDR2 FQNNGV. This CDR3 contains 18 residues. Trimming cost V 1 base and J 9 bases; bases outside gene matches: 13. CDR3 in amino acids: CASSLVGTGGSLSSIQYF. CDR3 coding DNA: TGTGCCAGCAGCTTAGTTGGGACAGGGGGCTCTCTTTCATCCATTCAGTACTTC.

The chain is built from TRBV27 and TRBJ2-7; 7 positions match TRBD1. Per the germline V gene, CDR1 is MNHEY and CDR2 is SMNVEV (reference sequence). V lost 0 bases and J lost 3; bases outside the gene matches: 8. The CDR3 runs 16 residues. In DNA form, the CDR3 reads TGTGCCAGCAGTTTATCGAAAGGGGGCGGGTTCTACGAGCAGTACTTC. It yields the protein CASSLSKGGGFYEQYF.

The rearrangement joins TRBV4-3 to TRBJ2-7; D remains ambiguous. CDR1 and CDR2 from the germline V gene are LGHNA and YSLEER. V gave up 1 base and J gave up 6 bases, with 10 bases separating them. The CDR3 sequence is 13 residues long. CDR3 DNA sequence: TGCGCCAGCAGCCAAGTACACAGCCGCGAGCAGTACTTC. Protein: CASSQVHSREQYF.

A few counts support this clone. The genes are TRBV4-1 and TRBJ1-5, with TRBD1 as a possible D gene (6 bases). CDR1 is MGHRA and CDR2 is YSYEKL in the germline V gene. The CDR3 length is 17 residues. Trimming cost V 3 bases and J 0 bases, with 15 bases left between them. Written as DNA, the CDR3 is TGCGCCAGCAGCCAGGAAGGACAGCCTAATAGCAATCAGCCCCAGCATTTT. It codes for CASSQEGQPNSNQPQHF.

V is TRBV27 and J is TRBJ1-1; unclear D gene. CDR3 length: 14 residues. Trimming cost V 0 bases and J 6 bases, with 11 bases left between them. Germline assignment: CDR1 MNHEY and CDR2 SMNVEV (reference sequence). Here the CDR3 reads CASSLSRFFPEAFF. The CDR3 region has the DNA TGTGCCAGCAGTTTATCGCGCTTTTTCCCTGAAGCTTTCTTT.

CDR3 protein: CASSLVGLVTDTQYF. The CDR3 DNA sequence: TGTGCCAGCAGCTTGGTGGGACTAGTTACAGATACGCAGTATTTT. The chain uses TRBV5-6 and TRBJ2-3; TRBD2 agrees at 8 bases. Germline V gene data show CDR1 as SGHDT and CDR2 as YYEEEE. The CDR3 runs 15 residues. J lost 3 bases, V lost 0 bases, and 3 bases had no gene match.

This clone is a singleton in its sample. The chain couples TRBV5-8 to TRBJ2-3, with 8 nucleotides matching TRBD2. This CDR3 contains 17 residues. The J segment lost 2 bases and the V segment lost 1 base, leaving 9 bases of the junction unmatched. Germline assignment: CDR1 SGHTS and CDR2 YDEGEE. The DNA for the CDR3 is TGTGCCAGCAGCTTGTCTGGCACTAGCGGCCCCACAGATACGCAGTATTTT. Protein: CASSLSGTSGPTDTQYF.

The chain couples TRBV7-8 to TRBJ1-6; TRBD1 aligns across 10 bases. The CDR3 loop spans 14 amino acids. Germline assignment: CDR1 SGHVS and CDR2 FQNEAQ. Trimming cost V 3 bases and J 9 bases; bases outside gene matches: 2. The CDR3 coding sequence is TGTGCCAGCAGCTTTAGGACAGGGGGTTCACCCCTCCACTTT. It encodes CASSFRTGGSPLHF.

The chain links TRBV28 to TRBJ1-2, with 9 bases lining up with TRBD1. The CDR3 covers 15 residues. Germline V gene sequence: CDR1 MDHEN, CDR2 SYDVKM. Trimming took 5 bases from V and 3 from J; bases not matched to a gene: 7. This chain's CDR3 is CASSAGQGSYYGYTF. The CDR3 DNA is TGTGCCAGCAGTGCCGGACAGGGGAGTTACTATGGCTACACCTTC.

V usage is TRBV28 and J usage is TRBJ2-5; the match to TRBD1 covers 7 bases. The CDR3 runs to 17 residues. V lost 10 bases and J lost 5; bases outside the gene matches: 22. Per the germline V gene, CDR1 is MDHEN and CDR2 is SYDVKM. DNA for the CDR3: TGTGCCAACCCCCAGAGAGACAGGGAGATGTTTGGGGAGACCCAGTACTTC. As protein: CANPQRDREMFGETQYF.